This T cell receptor (beta chain) was profiled in a study of vaccination and CD4 T cells after COVID-19. Overall study context: Sampling that followed vaccination took place a median about 75 days after dose two, within a range of 14 to 241.

Time point specified: late sampling 161 to 241 days after vaccination in three convalescent patients. Described treatment: approximately nine-day PBMC culture with coronavirus spike peptide pools or control peptides (ViraFEST assay). Using peptide pools, antigen-specific T cells were expanded in ViraFEST before TCRs were sequenced. Sequencing of the DNA from cultured CD4+ T cells was carried out with the Oncomine TCR Beta short-read assay. TCRdb independently ran MiXCR on the PCR reads; one entry per CDR3 protein. The sample lists about 20,000 distinct CDR3 sequences, about 40% occurring once. The CDR3 runs to 12 residues. From germline, CDR1 is SGHVS and CDR2 FNYEAQ. The V end lost 5 bases, the J end lost 8 bases, and 10 bases lay between the germline ends. Notes on this clonotype: The target antigen is unknown.

The material was CD4+ T cells from blood, cultured in vitro, obtained about 7 months after SARS-CoV-2 vaccination. The sequence was obtained from a human donor who had recovered from COVID-19. The rearrangement joins TRBV7-6 to TRBJ2-1; possibly TRBD2 for D (5 bases). The chain's CDR3 is CASSTLVYEQFF. CDR3 bases: TGTGCCAGCAGCACACTAGTTTATGAGCAGTTCTTC.